The rows below give T cell receptor beta chains drawn from one sample of a study of cytomegalovirus exposure and HLA in healthy donors. Generated by immunoSEQ multiplex PCR, the TCRdb table keeps only in-frame clones and is missing some. The data hold roughly 80,000 clones, with approximately 62% observed a single time. Source material: PBMCs. Receptor source: a male donor in good health and CMV-seropositive. CDR3s include the opening cysteine and the closing phenylalanine or tryptophan. The D gene is left open where the match is weak. A row's size may be missing; if present it is once, few, many or a size class.

clone_size: few; v_call: TRBV7-9; d_call: TRBD2; j_call: TRBJ2-7; cdr3_aa: CASSFLAGAGEQYF; cdr3_nt: TGTGCCAGCAGCTTCCTAGCGGGGGCGGGCGAGCAGTACTTC
clone_size: -; v_call: TRBV7-2; d_call: TRBD1; j_call: TRBJ2-5; cdr3_aa: CASSNRGQGRETQYF; cdr3_nt: TGTGCCAGCAGCAATAGGGGACAGGGACGAGAGACCCAGTACTTC
clone_size: -; v_call: TRBV4-2; d_call: TRBD2; j_call: TRBJ2-7; cdr3_aa: CASSQDQSGGAYEQYF; cdr3_nt: TGTGCCAGCAGCCAAGATCAAAGCGGGGGGGCATACGAGCAGTACTTC
clone_size: -; v_call: TRBV4-1; d_call: TRBD1; j_call: TRBJ2-7; cdr3_aa: CASSPRTGPGEQYF; cdr3_nt: TGCGCCAGCAGCCCCCGGACAGGGCCAGGGGAGCAGTACTTC
clone_size: few; v_call: TRBV29-1; d_call: -; j_call: TRBJ2-5; cdr3_aa: CSVGGRGSGETQYF; cdr3_nt: TGCAGCGTTGGGGGCAGGGGAAGCGGAGAGACCCAGTACTTC
clone_size: -; v_call: TRBV7-9; d_call: -; j_call: TRBJ1-1; cdr3_aa: CASSNDRLNTEAFF; cdr3_nt: TGTGCCAGCAGCAATGACAGGCTGAACACTGAAGCTTTCTTT
clone_size: -; v_call: TRBV9; d_call: -; j_call: TRBJ1-2; cdr3_aa: CASSPERDQGGYTF; cdr3_nt: TGTGCCAGCAGCCCCGAGCGGGACCAAGGGGGCTACACCTTC
clone_size: -; v_call: TRBV9; d_call: TRBD2; j_call: TRBJ2-2; cdr3_aa: CASSVTGGHGELFF; cdr3_nt: TGTGCCAGCAGCGTAACGGGAGGCCACGGGGAGCTGTTTTTT
clone_size: once; v_call: TRBV6-1; d_call: TRBD1; j_call: TRBJ2-1; cdr3_aa: CASSVKTGGFYNEQFF; cdr3_nt: TGTGCCAGCAGTGTTAAGACAGGGGGCTTCTACAATGAGCAGTTCTTC
clone_size: few; v_call: TRBV27; d_call: TRBD2; j_call: TRBJ2-1; cdr3_aa: CASSFSSGPSYNEQFF; cdr3_nt: TGTGCCAGCAGCTTTTCTAGCGGGCCATCCTACAATGAGCAGTTCTTC
clone_size: -; v_call: TRBV30; d_call: -; j_call: TRBJ1-2; cdr3_aa: CAWSTRPGTRSNYGYTF; cdr3_nt: TGTGCCTGGAGTACCCGACCGGGAACTCGATCTAACTATGGCTACACCTTC
clone_size: once; v_call: TRBV6-6; d_call: -; j_call: TRBJ2-1; cdr3_aa: CASSYQTSYNEQFF; cdr3_nt: TGTGCCAGCAGTTACCAAACTAGTTACAATGAGCAGTTCTTC
clone_size: -; v_call: TRBV27; d_call: -; j_call: TRBJ2-1; cdr3_aa: CASSLSRVGGPYNEQFF; cdr3_nt: TGTGCCAGCAGTTTATCCCGCGTAGGAGGGCCCTACAATGAGCAGTTCTTC
clone_size: -; v_call: TRBV2; d_call: -; j_call: TRBJ2-6; cdr3_aa: CASGRDGSSGANVLTF; cdr3_nt: TGTGCCAGCGGCCGGGACGGGAGCTCTGGGGCCAACGTCCTGACTTTC
clone_size: -; v_call: TRBV7-2; d_call: -; j_call: TRBJ2-7; cdr3_aa: CASSSQSEQYF; cdr3_nt: TGTGCCAGCAGCTCCCAATCCGAGCAGTACTTC
clone_size: few; v_call: TRBV28; d_call: TRBD2; j_call: TRBJ2-7; cdr3_aa: CASSPSGLAGPDGQYF; cdr3_nt: TGTGCCAGCAGCCCCTCGGGACTAGCGGGGCCCGATGGGCAGTACTTC
clone_size: -; v_call: TRBV25-1; d_call: -; j_call: TRBJ2-7; cdr3_aa: CASSAGSSYEQYF; cdr3_nt: TGTGCCAGCAGCGCCGGGTCCTCCTACGAGCAGTACTTC
clone_size: few; v_call: TRBV5-1; d_call: -; j_call: TRBJ1-4; cdr3_aa: CASSSVTGTREKLFF; cdr3_nt: TGCGCCAGCAGTTCGGTGACAGGTACGAGAGAAAAACTGTTTTTT
clone_size: -; v_call: TRBV27; d_call: -; j_call: TRBJ2-7; cdr3_aa: CASSLGGAGPLYEQYF; cdr3_nt: TGTGCCAGCAGTTTAGGAGGGGCAGGGCCCCTCTACGAGCAGTACTTC
clone_size: -; v_call: TRBV9; d_call: -; j_call: TRBJ1-4; cdr3_aa: CASSVGEGRSNEKLFF; cdr3_nt: TGTGCCAGCAGCGTAGGGGAGGGGCGTTCAAATGAAAAACTGTTTTTT
clone_size: -; v_call: TRBV7-2; d_call: TRBD1; j_call: TRBJ2-7; cdr3_aa: CASRGPMTGSYEQYF; cdr3_nt: TGTGCCAGCAGAGGCCCTATGACAGGGAGCTACGAGCAGTACTTC
clone_size: -; v_call: TRBV6-1; d_call: -; j_call: TRBJ2-1; cdr3_aa: CASSEALGQFF; cdr3_nt: TGTGCCAGCAGTGAAGCGCTAGGCCAGTTCTTC
clone_size: -; v_call: TRBV30; d_call: TRBD2; j_call: TRBJ2-7; cdr3_aa: CAWSLGLAGGGYEQYF; cdr3_nt: TGTGCCTGGAGCCTGGGACTAGCGGGAGGGGGCTACGAGCAGTACTTC
clone_size: few; v_call: TRBV29-1; d_call: TRBD1; j_call: TRBJ1-1; cdr3_aa: CSAGGQGHTEAFF; cdr3_nt: TGCAGCGCCGGAGGACAGGGGCACACTGAAGCTTTCTTT
clone_size: -; v_call: TRBV2; d_call: -; j_call: TRBJ1-1; cdr3_aa: CASSELAGGNTEAFF; cdr3_nt: TGTGCCAGCAGTGAACTGGCAGGTGGGAACACTGAAGCTTTCTTT
clone_size: -; v_call: TRBV6-5; d_call: -; j_call: TRBJ1-3; cdr3_aa: CASKYRDSGNTIYF; cdr3_nt: TGTGCCAGCAAGTACCGGGACTCTGGAAACACCATATATTTT
clone_size: -; v_call: TRBV7-3; d_call: TRBD1; j_call: TRBJ1-1; cdr3_aa: CASSPDRDLEAFF; cdr3_nt: TGTGCCAGCAGCCCGGACAGGGATCTTGAAGCTTTCTTT
clone_size: -; v_call: TRBV29-1; d_call: TRBD2; j_call: TRBJ2-1; cdr3_aa: CSVEDSTSGRFRFF; cdr3_nt: TGCAGCGTTGAAGATTCCACTAGCGGAAGGTTTCGGTTCTTC
clone_size: -; v_call: TRBV29-1; d_call: -; j_call: TRBJ1-1; cdr3_aa: CSVADRPAFF; cdr3_nt: TGCAGCGTGGCGGACAGACCAGCTTTCTTT
clone_size: -; v_call: TRBV4-2; d_call: -; j_call: TRBJ1-5; cdr3_aa: CASSQDVADQPQHF; cdr3_nt: TGTGCCAGCAGCCAAGATGTAGCAGATCAGCCCCAGCATTTT
clone_size: -; v_call: TRBV19; d_call: TRBD2; j_call: TRBJ2-3; cdr3_aa: CATRLAGGITDTQYF; cdr3_nt: TGTGCCACCAGACTAGCGGGGGGTATCACAGATACGCAGTATTTT
clone_size: -; v_call: TRBV15; d_call: TRBD2; j_call: TRBJ2-7; cdr3_aa: CATSSGLAAYEQYF; cdr3_nt: TGTGCCACCAGCAGTGGACTAGCGGCCTACGAGCAGTACTTC
clone_size: -; v_call: TRBV28; d_call: -; j_call: TRBJ2-7; cdr3_aa: CASSLRDLLGEQYF; cdr3_nt: TGTGCCAGCAGTCTACGGGACTTATTGGGAGAGCAGTACTTC
clone_size: -; v_call: TRBV29-1; d_call: TRBD1; j_call: TRBJ2-1; cdr3_aa: CSVLGDSRSSYNEQFF; cdr3_nt: TGCAGCGTCCTCGGGGACAGTAGGAGCTCCTACAATGAGCAGTTCTTC
clone_size: once; v_call: TRBV9; d_call: -; j_call: TRBJ2-1; cdr3_aa: CASSGRGNNEQFF; cdr3_nt: TGTGCCAGCAGCGGCCGGGGGAACAATGAGCAGTTCTTC
clone_size: few; v_call: TRBV9; d_call: -; j_call: TRBJ2-2; cdr3_aa: CASSVSRQENTGELFF; cdr3_nt: TGTGCCAGCAGCGTTTCTAGACAGGAGAACACCGGGGAGCTGTTTTTT
clone_size: -; v_call: TRBV5-4; d_call: -; j_call: TRBJ2-7; cdr3_aa: CASRGGSSDEQYF; cdr3_nt: TGTGCCAGCAGGGGGGGTAGCAGCGACGAGCAGTACTTC
clone_size: -; v_call: TRBV5-1; d_call: -; j_call: TRBJ1-1; cdr3_aa: CASSPSRDTEAFF; cdr3_nt: TGCGCCAGCAGCCCGAGCAGGGACACTGAAGCTTTCTTT
clone_size: once; v_call: TRBV9; d_call: -; j_call: TRBJ2-5; cdr3_aa: CASSVAQQETQYF; cdr3_nt: TGTGCCAGCAGCGTCGCACAGCAAGAGACCCAGTACTTC
clone_size: -; v_call: TRBV6-6; d_call: -; j_call: TRBJ2-5; cdr3_aa: CASKRFQETQYF; cdr3_nt: TGTGCCAGCAAACGGTTCCAAGAGACCCAGTACTTC
clone_size: -; v_call: TRBV27; d_call: -; j_call: TRBJ1-1; cdr3_aa: CASTLILLNTEAFF; cdr3_nt: TGTGCCAGCACCCTCATACTCCTGAACACTGAAGCTTTCTTT
clone_size: -; v_call: TRBV2; d_call: TRBD2; j_call: TRBJ2-7; cdr3_aa: CASRPGTSGGAYEQYF; cdr3_nt: TGTGCCAGCAGGCCCGGGACTAGCGGGGGGGCCTACGAGCAGTACTTC
clone_size: -; v_call: TRBV6-1; d_call: -; j_call: TRBJ2-7; cdr3_aa: CASSHRTNSYEQYF; cdr3_nt: TGTGCCAGCAGCCACAGGACAAACTCCTACGAGCAGTACTTC
clone_size: few; v_call: TRBV5-1; d_call: TRBD2; j_call: TRBJ2-7; cdr3_aa: CASSIRLAGEGYEQYF; cdr3_nt: TGCGCCAGCAGCATACGTCTAGCGGGAGAAGGCTACGAGCAGTACTTC
clone_size: -; v_call: TRBV19; d_call: TRBD2; j_call: TRBJ2-7; cdr3_aa: CASNRRAGGIYEQYF; cdr3_nt: TGTGCCAGTAATCGACGGGCGGGGGGAATCTACGAGCAGTACTTC
clone_size: -; v_call: TRBV7-9; d_call: -; j_call: TRBJ1-4; cdr3_aa: CASSLAGRGENLFF; cdr3_nt: TGTGCCAGCAGCTTAGCAGGGAGGGGTGAAAACCTGTTTTTT
clone_size: -; v_call: TRBV19; d_call: -; j_call: TRBJ2-2; cdr3_aa: CASSIGGTDNTGELFF; cdr3_nt: TGTGCCAGTAGTATAGGCGGGACAGACAACACCGGGGAGCTGTTTTTT
clone_size: -; v_call: TRBV7-2; d_call: TRBD2; j_call: TRBJ2-7; cdr3_aa: CASSLRFAGGLYEQYF; cdr3_nt: TGTGCCAGCAGCTTACGATTTGCGGGGGGGCTTTACGAGCAGTACTTC
clone_size: -; v_call: TRBV10-1; d_call: -; j_call: TRBJ2-1; cdr3_aa: CASSSGVGRYNEQFF; cdr3_nt: TGCGCCAGCAGTTCAGGGGTTGGACGCTACAATGAGCAGTTCTTC
clone_size: -; v_call: TRBV29-1; d_call: TRBD1; j_call: TRBJ2-7; cdr3_aa: CSVEDRRGQGGYEQYF; cdr3_nt: TGCAGCGTTGAAGATCGACGAGGACAGGGAGGCTACGAGCAGTACTTC